This TCR beta chain was sequenced for a study of identical twins. Via MiXCR, TCRdb re-called the 5' RACE reads, giving one row per CDR3 protein. The table shows 450,000 or so distinct CDR3 sequences, with 12% to 15% occurring only once. This same sample was also part of a study on yellow fever vaccine responses in identical twins.

This sequence was found in a young woman in good health. Material for sequencing was CD4+ T cells sorted from blood.

DNA for the CDR3: TGTGCCAGCAGCTTAACGGGACTAGCGGGTCTCACAGATACGCAGTATTTT. Its protein is CASSLTGLAGLTDTQYF. V usage is TRBV7-2 and J usage is TRBJ2-3, with 12 bases lining up with TRBD2. CDR3 length: 17 amino acids. Germline V gene sequence: CDR1 SGHTA, CDR2 FQGNSA. The J segment lost 2 bases and the V segment lost 2 bases, leaving 5 bases of the junction unmatched.